The 11 T cell receptor beta chains reported below all come from one sample, sequenced in a study of OX40 agonist ivuxolimab in advanced cancers. The library came from the immunoSEQ multiplex PCR assay. TCRdb holds this immuneACCESS table with in-frame rearrangements only. Some clones are missing; in checked studies, unresolved V genes explain under half, and the rest has no known cause. The sample has tens of thousands of clones on record, roughly 86% of them singletons. Approximately 1% of the sample is held by the ten biggest clonotypes. Sample: CD4+ or CD8+ T cells sorted from blood, taken in a trial of the OX40 agonist ivuxolimab. These receptors were obtained from an adult with an advanced solid tumor such as melanoma, head and neck, liver or kidney cancer.

This chain connects TRBV28 to TRBJ1-2; D perhaps matches TRBD1 (5 bases). CDR3 length: 15 amino acids. Germline values: CDR1 MDHEN, CDR2 SYDVKM. V lost 2 bases and J lost 3, with 13 bases in between. CDR3 in DNA: TGTGCCAGCAGTTTAGAGACAGTAACGGACTATGGCTACACCTTC. Translated: CASSLETVTDYGYTF.

This clone appeared a few times. The J gene is TRBJ2-3, the V gene TRBV2, with 7 bases matching TRBD2. Germline trimming cut 8 bases from V and 2 bases from J; bases unmatched to any gene: 4. From germline, CDR1 is SNHLY and CDR2 FYNNEI. This CDR3 is built from 13 residues. CDR3 amino acids: CASSTSPTDTQYF. The CDR3 DNA reads TGTGCCAGCTCGACTAGCCCCACAGATACGCAGTATTTT.

The DNA for the CDR3 is TGTGCCAGCAGTGAGGGACAAGACTATGGCTACACCTTC. It codes for CASSEGQDYGYTF. V is TRBV6-1 and J is TRBJ1-2, with D perhaps TRBD1 (6 bases). CDR3 length: 13 residues. V lost 3 bases, J lost 3 bases, and 8 bases lay in between. Germline V CDR1 and CDR2: MNHNS, SASEGT.

This clone came up a few times. This chain uses TRBV2 with TRBJ1-5; D is unclear. This CDR3 has 13 residues. The germline V gene has CDR1 SNHLY and CDR2 FYNNEI. The V gene lost 1 base and the J gene lost 6 bases, with 7 bases spanning the gap. The CDR3 DNA follows: TGTGCCAGCAGTGAAGGAGGCCGTCAGCCCCAGCATTTT. This sequence encodes CASSEGGRQPQHF.

The chain has TRBV10-2 and TRBJ2-7; 10 bases agree with TRBD2. With V trimmed by 3 bases and J by 3 bases, 5 bases remained unmatched. This CDR3 region has 15 residues. The germline CDR1 and CDR2 sequences are WSHSY and SAAADI. CDR3 bases: TGCGCCAGCAGTGAAGGACTAGCGGAAGGCTACGAGCAGTACTTC. Amino acids: CASSEGLAEGYEQYF.

This clone has a single count. V gene TRBV11-3 combines with J gene TRBJ1-2; D uncertain. The V and J ends lost 1 base and 8 bases respectively, with 14 bases between them. Germline V gene lookup returns CDR1 SGHNT and CDR2 YENEEA. The CDR3 runs 14 residues. CDR3 loop: CASSLVRVGSGYTF. CDR3 DNA sequence: TGTGCCAGCAGCTTAGTACGGGTAGGCAGCGGCTACACCTTC.

This clone showed up just a few times. V gene TRBV5-8 combines with J gene TRBJ1-6, with a possible D match to TRBD1 (6 bases). Germline CDR1 and CDR2: SGHTS and YDEGEE. V was cut by 4 bases and J by 7 bases, with 12 bases left in between. This CDR3 has 14 residues. CDR3 residues: CASSATGTNSPLHF. In nucleotides, the CDR3 is TGTGCCAGCAGCGCAACAGGGACCAATTCACCCCTCCACTTT. Full variable domain (missing parts from reference TRBV5-8 and TRBJ1-6): EAGVTQSPTHLIKTRGQQATLRCSPISGHTSVYWYQQALGLGLQFLLWYDEGEERNRGNFPPRFSGRQFPNYSSELNVNALELEDSALYLCASSATGTNSPLHFGNGTRLTVT.

In DNA form, the CDR3 reads TGTGCCAGTAGTATAGATCAATCCAATCAGCCCCAGCATTTT. This gives the protein CASSIDQSNQPQHF. The rearrangement links TRBV19 to TRBJ1-5; no firm D call. The CDR3 consists of 14 residues. V shed 0 bases and J shed 3 bases, with 6 bases lying between them. Germline lookup yields CDR1 LNHDA and CDR2 SQIVND (reference sequence).

The gene calls are TRBV7-2 and TRBJ1-1, with TRBD1 matching 8 bases. The CDR3 extends over 14 amino acids. Trimming took 8 bases from V and 4 from J; bases not matched to a gene: 9. Germline assignment: CDR1 SGHTA and CDR2 FQGNSA. The CDR3 is CASRQGAQPTEAFF. In DNA form, the CDR3 reads TGTGCCAGCCGTCAGGGGGCGCAACCCACTGAAGCTTTCTTT.

The J gene is TRBJ1-5, the V gene TRBV6-5; perhaps TRBD1 as D (5 bases). The CDR3 consists of 15 residues. Trimming cost V 0 bases and J 7 bases, with 13 bases left between them. In germline, CDR1 is MNHEY, CDR2 SVGAGI. Here the CDR3 reads CASSYSAGPGQPQHF. The CDR3 bases are TGTGCCAGCAGTTACTCAGCAGGGCCAGGGCAGCCCCAGCATTTT.

V usage is TRBV11-1 and J usage is TRBJ2-5; D is uncertain. V lost 3 bases and J lost 3, with 14 bases in between. The CDR3 extends over 15 amino acids. Germline values: CDR1 SGHAT, CDR2 FQDESV (reference sequence). The CDR3, as DNA: TGTGCCAGCAGCTTTGGGTTTGGGGAAGAAGAGACCCAGTACTTC. Its translation: CASSFGFGEEETQYF.